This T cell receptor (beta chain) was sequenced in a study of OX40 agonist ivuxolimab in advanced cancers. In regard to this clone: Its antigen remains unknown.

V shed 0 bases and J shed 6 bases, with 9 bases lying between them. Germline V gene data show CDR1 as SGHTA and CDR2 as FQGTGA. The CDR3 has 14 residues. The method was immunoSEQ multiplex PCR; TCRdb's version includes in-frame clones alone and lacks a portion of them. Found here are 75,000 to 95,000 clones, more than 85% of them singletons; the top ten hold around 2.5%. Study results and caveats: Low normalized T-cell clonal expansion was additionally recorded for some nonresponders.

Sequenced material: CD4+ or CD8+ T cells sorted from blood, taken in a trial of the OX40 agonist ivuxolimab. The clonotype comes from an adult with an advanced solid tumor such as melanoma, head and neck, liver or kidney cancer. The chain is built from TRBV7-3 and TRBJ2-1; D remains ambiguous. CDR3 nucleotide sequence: TGTGCCAGCAGCTTAACCCGGCAGACCAATGAGCAGTTCTTC. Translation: CASSLTRQTNEQFF.